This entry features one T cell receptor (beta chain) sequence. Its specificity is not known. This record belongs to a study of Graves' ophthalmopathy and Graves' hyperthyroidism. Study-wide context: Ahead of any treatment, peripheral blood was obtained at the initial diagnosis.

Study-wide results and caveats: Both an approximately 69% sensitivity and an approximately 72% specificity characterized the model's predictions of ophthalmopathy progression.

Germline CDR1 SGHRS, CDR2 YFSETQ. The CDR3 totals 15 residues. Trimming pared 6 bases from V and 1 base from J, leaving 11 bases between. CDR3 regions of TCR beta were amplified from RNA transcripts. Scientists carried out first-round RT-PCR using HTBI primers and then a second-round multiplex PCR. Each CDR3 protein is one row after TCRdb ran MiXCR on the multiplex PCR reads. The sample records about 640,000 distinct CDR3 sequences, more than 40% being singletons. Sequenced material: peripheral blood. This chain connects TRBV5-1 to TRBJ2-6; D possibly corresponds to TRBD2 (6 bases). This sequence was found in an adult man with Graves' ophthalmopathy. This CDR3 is CASTYGGSGANVLTF. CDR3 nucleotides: TGCGCCAGCACCTACGGGGGATCTGGGGCCAACGTCCTGACTTTC.